This T cell receptor beta chain stems from a study of beta chain features in type 1 diabetes. The V segment lost 7 bases and the J segment 5 bases; nucleotides outside the gene matches: 7. Germline V gives CDR1 SQVTM, CDR2 ANQGSEA. CDR3 size: 12 residues. This clone was counted only a few times. The whole isolated RNA underwent reverse transcription, so sequencing captured expressed TCRB transcripts. Assay: immunoSEQ multiplex PCR; the TCRdb copy retains only in-frame clones and omits some. Seen here are 350,000 or so clones, roughly a fifth observed once, and the top ten hold under 0.05%. The rearrangement joins TRBV29-1 to TRBJ2-7; 8 nucleotides agree with TRBD1. This clonotype originated in a woman aged 18-35 years in good health. Sequencing used naive CD4+ T cells from blood. The DNA for the CDR3 is TGCAGCGGCCACCGGGACAGGCACGAGCAGTACTTC. Its translation is CSGHRDRHEQYF.